This is a list of T cell receptor beta chains from one sample in a study of blood T cells in healthy people across ages. TCRdb re-called the 5' RACE reads with MiXCR, one entry per CDR3 protein. The repertoire holds 1.5 million or so distinct CDR3 sequences, with 35% to 45% as singletons. The sequencing input was blood. These receptors were collected from a woman under 30 in good health. Each CDR3 is given with its conserved first and last residue. D genes are given only for firm matches. Size is stated for part of the rows, as once, few or many counts, or as a class when the clone is expanded.

abundance,v_gene,d_gene,j_gene,CDR3aa,CDR3nt
-,TRBV4-3,-,TRBJ2-7,CASSQGIEPRPYEQYF,TGCGCCAGCAGCCAGGGGATAGAGCCGCGCCCCTACGAGCAGTACTTC
few,TRBV6-2/TRBV6-3,-,TRBJ2-3,CASRDGVPDTQYF,TGTGCCAGCAGAGACGGGGTCCCAGATACGCAGTATTTT
-,TRBV7-8,-,TRBJ2-7,CASSFNLGSSYNEQYF,TGTGCCAGCAGCTTTAACCTGGGGAGCTCCTACAATGAGCAGTACTTC
-,TRBV12-3/TRBV12-4,-,TRBJ2-3,CASSPMRDPPDTQYF,TGTGCCAGCAGTCCAATGCGGGATCCACCAGATACGCAGTATTTT
-,TRBV14,TRBD2,TRBJ2-5,CASSQTAGLQETQYF,TGTGCCAGCAGCCAAACAGCGGGACTCCAAGAGACCCAGTACTTC
-,TRBV7-9,-,TRBJ2-1,CASSWGGMFYNEQFF,TGTGCCAGCAGCTGGGGCGGAATGTTTTACAATGAGCAGTTCTTC
few,TRBV10-3,-,TRBJ1-5,CATGQSYSNQPQHF,TGTGCCACCGGACAGTCTTATAGCAATCAGCCCCAGCATTTT
-,TRBV3-1,-,TRBJ1-2,CASSQLQGLNYGYTF,TGTGCCAGCAGCCAACTACAGGGCCTTAACTATGGCTACACCTTC
few,TRBV6-5,-,TRBJ2-1,CASRVSRTYLYNEQFF,TGTGCCAGCAGGGTCTCAAGGACTTACTTATACAATGAGCAGTTCTTC
many,TRBV4-3,-,TRBJ2-1,CASSQDRGGNEQFF,TGCGCCAGCAGCCAAGATAGGGGTGGCAATGAGCAGTTCTTC
-,TRBV7-2,-,TRBJ2-4,CASSALREGLNIQYF,TGTGCCAGCAGCGCCCTCCGGGAAGGATTAAACATTCAGTACTTC
-,TRBV4-3,-,TRBJ1-1,CASSQDLGDAGDEAFF,TGCGCCAGCAGCCAAGATTTAGGGGACGCCGGCGATGAAGCTTTCTTT
-,TRBV20-1,-,TRBJ2-7,CSARWTGRVSYEQYF,TGCAGTGCTAGATGGACAGGGAGGGTCTCCTACGAGCAGTACTTC
few,TRBV20-1,-,TRBJ2-7,CSAREGSSRWEQYF,TGCAGTGCTAGAGAAGGCTCGTCAAGGTGGGAGCAGTACTTC
-,TRBV4-1,TRBD1,TRBJ2-1,CASSQPGTAKYNEQFF,TGCGCCAGCAGCCAACCCGGGACAGCTAAATACAATGAGCAGTTCTTC
few,TRBV20-1,-,TRBJ1-5,CSVGPVLGPQHF,TGCAGTGTCGGGCCGGTGTTAGGGCCCCAGCATTTT
few,TRBV20-1,-,TRBJ2-3,CSAQGRSIDTQYF,TGCAGTGCCCAAGGACGGAGCATCGATACGCAGTATTTT
many,TRBV27,-,TRBJ2-3,CASSLSRPDTQYF,TGTGCCAGCAGCTTAAGTCGACCAGATACGCAGTATTTT
-,TRBV7-2,-,TRBJ1-4,CASKDRTGANEKLFF,TGTGCCAGCAAAGACAGAACCGGGGCTAATGAAAAACTGTTTTTT
few,TRBV20-1,-,TRBJ2-1,CSARSAPSSYNEQFF,TGCAGTGCCCGCTCGGCGCCAAGCTCCTACAATGAGCAGTTCTTC
-,TRBV29-1,-,TRBJ1-2,CSVGQTVGLGYTF,TGCAGCGTTGGGCAGACCGTTGGCTTGGGCTACACCTTC
few,TRBV29-1,-,TRBJ2-5,CSGAGAQETQYF,TGCAGCGGTGCAGGGGCACAAGAGACCCAGTACTTC
few,TRBV4-2,-,TRBJ2-1,CASSRAYEQFF,TGTGCCAGCAGCCGTGCCTATGAGCAGTTCTTC
few,TRBV7-8,-,TRBJ2-4,CASSFDRLANIQYF,TGTGCCAGCAGCTTTGACCGGCTGGCGAACATTCAGTACTTC
-,TRBV6-1,TRBD1,TRBJ2-3,CASSEGGDSLGTDPQYF,TGTGCCAGCAGTGAAGGTGGGGACAGCCTAGGCACAGATCCGCAGTATTTT
few,TRBV10-3,TRBD1,TRBJ2-1,CAISESRGQRPGEQFF,TGTGCCATCAGTGAGTCACGGGGACAGCGTCCGGGTGAGCAGTTCTTC
-,TRBV24-1,TRBD1,TRBJ1-2,CATSENGQGMYGYTF,TGTGCCACCAGTGAAAACGGACAGGGAATGTATGGCTACACCTTC
-,TRBV4-1,TRBD1,TRBJ2-2,CASSQGKGQGTTGTGELFF,TGCGCCAGCAGCCAAGGGAAAGGACAGGGGACTACCGGCACCGGGGAGCTGTTTTTT